This T cell receptor (beta chain) was identified during a study of CXCR3-negative and CXCR3-positive naive CD8 T cells. Study results and limitations: Fresh PBMCs served for most assays, and CXCR3 expression fell partially after cryopreservation. Similar TRBV-TRBJ usage was seen in naive cells (both CXCR3-negative and CXCR3-positive), but memory cells differed. High diversity, comparable across both naive subsets, contrasted with much lower diversity in memory CD8+ cells.

This CDR3 comprises 16 residues. Germline CDR1 reads SGHTA; CDR2 reads FQGTGA. About this clonotype: As yet, its antigen is unknown.

The authors made the TRB cDNA libraries by 5' RACE using UMI labels. TCRdb re-called the 5' RACE reads and catalogs CDR3 proteins one per entry, DNA excluded. The sample holds about 56,000 distinct CDR3 sequences. J is TRBJ2-1 and V is TRBV7-3; with no DNA, the TCRdb D assignment of TRBD1 cannot be verified. The sample was memory CD8+ T cells from blood. This TCR came from a human donor in good health. Some clones in this sample may be carry-over from other donors' samples. The CDR3 is CASSPGDLRPYNEQFF.